A single sample is the source of the 28 T cell receptor beta chains below, sequenced in a study of blood T cell repertoires in COVID-19. Sequencing was performed with immunoSEQ multiplex PCR; in TCRdb, only in-frame clones are kept and a portion is missing. The data contain about 210,000 clones, approximately 90% of them singletons. The sequencing sample was made of peripheral blood. Receptors were obtained from a woman in her thirties or forties with acute or convalescent COVID-19.

The CDR3 reads CASSYEVGETQYF. Here the CDR3 DNA reads TGCGCCAGCAGCTACGAGGTCGGCGAGACCCAGTACTTC. The rearrangement links TRBV5-1 to TRBJ2-5, with D uncertain. Germline V lookup: CDR1 SGHRS, CDR2 YFSETQ. This CDR3 spans 13 amino acids. The V gene lost 3 bases and the J gene lost 5 bases, with 11 bases spanning the gap. The complete variable domain, with remaining parts taken from reference TRBV5-1 and TRBJ2-5, reads KAGVTQTPRYLIKTRGQQVTLSCSPISGHRSVSWYQQTPGQGLQFLFEYFSETQRNKGNFPGRFSGRQFSNSRSEMNVSTLELGDSALYLCASSYEVGETQYFGPGTRLLVL.

For this clone: Different DNA sequences within this sample yield the same CDR3. The chain uses TRBV5-1 and TRBJ1-3, with 9 nucleotides matching TRBD1. Trimming cost V 2 bases and J 2 bases; bases outside gene matches: 2. This CDR3 has 15 amino acids. Germline CDR1 reads SGHRS; CDR2 reads YFSETQ. In DNA form, the CDR3 reads TGCGCCAGCAGCTTTAACAGGGGGCCTGGAAACACCATATATTTT. Protein sequence: CASSFNRGPGNTIYF.

The V and J genes are TRBV11-2 and TRBJ1-4; D is perhaps TRBD1 (5 bases). Germline V CDR1 and CDR2: SGHAT, FQNNGV. V was cut by 1 base and J by 0 bases, with 12 bases left in between. The CDR3 consists of 17 residues. CDR3 sequence (DNA): TGTGCCAGCAGCTTAGGCCACGGGGGTGCAACTAATGAAAAACTGTTTTTT. It is translated as CASSLGHGGATNEKLFF. Drawing the rest from reference TRBV11-2 and TRBJ1-4, the complete variable domain is EAGVAQSPRYKIIEKRQSVAFWCNPISGHATLYWYQQILGQGPKLLIQFQNNGVVDDSQLPKDRFSAERLKGVDSTLKIQPAKLEDSAVYLCASSLGHGGATNEKLFFGSGTQLSVL.

The gene calls are TRBV11-2 and TRBJ1-1; weak D call: TRBD1 (5 bases). This CDR3 contains 13 residues. Between the trimmed V and J ends, which lost 4 bases and 2 bases, there was a span of 8 bases. Germline V lookup: CDR1 SGHAT, CDR2 FQNNGV. This chain's CDR3 is CASSSQENTEAFF. In DNA form, the CDR3 reads TGTGCCAGCAGCTCACAGGAAAACACTGAAGCTTTCTTT. Filled out from reference TRBV11-2 and TRBJ1-1, the complete variable domain reads EAGVAQSPRYKIIEKRQSVAFWCNPISGHATLYWYQQILGQGPKLLIQFQNNGVVDDSQLPKDRFSAERLKGVDSTLKIQPAKLEDSAVYLCASSSQENTEAFFGQGTRLTVV.

This chain joins TRBV3-1 (or the pseudogene TRBV3-2) and TRBJ1-3; the match to TRBD1 covers 10 bases. CDR1 LGHDT and CDR2 YNNKEL come from the germline V gene (reference sequence). The V segment lost 4 bases and the J segment 1 base; nucleotides outside the gene matches: 7. CDR3 size: 17 residues. The CDR3 here is CASSRAGTGVSGNTIYF. The DNA of the CDR3 is TGTGCCAGCAGCCGAGCCGGGACAGGGGTGTCTGGAAACACCATATATTTT.

The chain is built from TRBV25-1 and TRBJ2-3, with D possibly TRBD2 on 6 matching bases. CDR1 is MGHDK, CDR2 SYGVNS, per germline. The length of the CDR3 is 11 residues. The V and J ends lost 3 bases and 8 bases respectively, with 6 bases between them. CDR3 residues: CASSEGGTQYF. CDR3 bases: TGTGCCAGCAGTGAGGGGGGTACGCAGTATTTT.

The chain combines TRBV9 with TRBJ1-3; D remains unclear. Germline V gene lookup returns CDR1 SGDLS and CDR2 YYNGEE. V lost 4 bases and J lost 0, with 14 bases in between. The CDR3 is 16 residues long. CDR3 nucleotides: TGTGCCAGCAGCCCGCCGGTCACTCACTCTGGAAACACCATATATTTT. Its protein is CASSPPVTHSGNTIYF.

The V gene is TRBV19, the J gene TRBJ1-2; D possibly corresponds to TRBD1 (5 bases). The length of the CDR3 is 14 residues. V was clipped by 6 bases and J by 0 bases, with 11 bases between them. Germline CDR1 reads LNHDA; CDR2 reads SQIVND (reference sequence). The CDR3 DNA follows: TGTGCCAGTAGCCGACAGATAGCTAACTATGGCTACACCTTC. Its translation is CASSRQIANYGYTF.

The CDR3 reads CASSLGQGLDIQYF. Here the CDR3 DNA reads TGTGCCAGCAGCTTGGGACAGGGGCTGGACATTCAGTACTTC. The genes are TRBV13 and TRBJ2-4; 10 bases match TRBD1. The CDR3 contains 14 residues. The germline V gene has CDR1 PRHDT and CDR2 FYEKMQ (reference sequence). Trimming cost V 3 bases and J 8 bases; bases outside gene matches: 4.

The J gene is TRBJ2-3, the V gene TRBV5-6; no clear D gene. The germline gives CDR1 SGHDT, CDR2 YYEEEE. V dropped 4 bases and J dropped 7 bases, with 7 bases sitting between them. There are 11 residues in the CDR3. In nucleotides, the CDR3 is TGTGCCAGCAGCCATCTAAATACGCAGTATTTT. Encoded protein: CASSHLNTQYF.

The chain combines TRBV4-1 with TRBJ1-4; unclear D gene. The V and J ends lost 1 base and 8 bases respectively, with 20 bases between them. The germline CDR1 and CDR2 sequences are MGHRA and YSYEKL. The CDR3 is made up of 17 amino acids. The CDR3 reads CASSQGRGSQRYEKLFF. CDR3 DNA sequence: TGCGCCAGCAGCCAAGGTCGAGGATCGCAGCGGTACGAAAAACTGTTTTTT.

The chain is built from TRBV19 and TRBJ2-3, with 8 nucleotides matching TRBD1. After removal of 1 base from V and 2 bases from J, the junction contained 5 bases not matched to a gene. This CDR3 contains 16 residues. Germline lookup yields CDR1 LNHDA and CDR2 SQIVND (reference sequence). The CDR3 DNA is TGTGCCAGTAGTATAGGTCAGGGGGCCTTCACAGATACGCAGTATTTT. Translated, it gives CASSIGQGAFTDTQYF.

V gene TRBV6-4 combines with J gene TRBJ1-2, with TRBD1 matching 7 bases. The length of the CDR3 is 16 residues. The V and J ends lost 2 bases and 8 bases, in that order; junction bases with no gene match: 14. The germline V gene encodes CDR1 MRHNA and CDR2 SNTAGT. In DNA, the CDR3 is TGTGCCAGCAGTGACGGTATTGGGACAGCGCGAAAGGGCTACACCTTC. Its translation: CASSDGIGTARKGYTF.

The gene calls are TRBV6-5 and TRBJ2-3, with 7 positions matching TRBD2. CDR1 and CDR2 (germline): MNHEY, SVGAGI. The V gene end was trimmed by 4 bases and the J gene end by 4 bases; junction bases not matched to a gene: 11. The length of the CDR3 is 16 residues. CDR3 in DNA: TGTGCCAGCAGTTCGTGGAGCGGGGATAGGGCAGATACGCAGTATTTT. Protein: CASSSWSGDRADTQYF.

The J gene is TRBJ1-4, the V gene TRBV10-1, with 8 bases lining up with TRBD1. V shed 6 bases, J shed 8 bases, and the junction held 5 bases outside the gene matches. The germline V gene has CDR1 WNHNN and CDR2 SYGVQD (reference sequence). The CDR3 totals 13 residues. This CDR3 reads CASSRTGTEKLFF. The CDR3 bases are TGCGCCAGCAGCCGGACAGGGACCGAAAAACTGTTTTTT.

The chain has TRBV6-6 and TRBJ1-1; no reliable D call. The CDR3 runs 14 residues. V was trimmed by 3 bases and J by 0 bases, leaving 8 bases between them. Germline CDR1 MNHNY, CDR2 SVGAGI (reference sequence). Here the CDR3 reads CASSYSGMNTEAFF. CDR3 DNA sequence: TGTGCCAGCAGTTATTCGGGGATGAACACTGAAGCTTTCTTT.

The genes are TRBV6-5 and TRBJ1-1; the D gene is possibly TRBD1 (6 bases). Germline V lookup: CDR1 MNHEY, CDR2 SVGAGI. CDR3 length: 13 residues. Trimming removed 2 bases at V and 10 bases at J, with 14 bases between. The CDR3 reads CASSYGRTDRAFF. CDR3 bases: TGTGCCAGCAGTTACGGAAGGACGGACAGAGCTTTCTTT.

This clone turned up a few times. The rearrangement uses TRBV9 and TRBJ2-3; TRBD2 aligns across 9 bases. The CDR3 runs 16 residues. V was clipped by 0 bases and J by 7 bases; unmatched bases: 9. Germline V gene data show CDR1 as SGDLS and CDR2 as YYNGEE. The CDR3 protein is CASSVVGGGAAYTQYF. For the CDR3, the DNA is TGTGCCAGCAGCGTAGTTGGCGGGGGGGCCGCATATACGCAGTATTTT.

The chain combines TRBV5-4 with TRBJ1-4, with D possibly TRBD1 on 5 matching bases. Germline lookup yields CDR1 SGHNT and CDR2 YYREEE (reference sequence). V shed 0 bases and J shed 7 bases, with 16 bases lying between them. This CDR3 has 16 residues. CDR3 sequence reads: CASSLAPGFSGEKLFF. CDR3 DNA sequence: TGTGCCAGCAGCTTGGCCCCAGGGTTCTCTGGTGAAAAACTGTTTTTT.

This clone was found once. The chain has TRBV28 and TRBJ1-2; TRBD1 matches 7 bases. CDR1 is MDHEN and CDR2 is SYDVKM in the germline V gene. The CDR3 runs 15 residues. V shed 6 bases and J 8 bases; nucleotides not matched to a gene: 15. CDR3 in amino acids: CASRTTGTARPGYTF. The CDR3, as DNA: TGTGCCAGCAGAACTACCGGGACAGCGCGGCCGGGCTACACCTTC.

This clone is a singleton in its sample. The rearrangement links TRBV7-6 to TRBJ2-6; a possible D gene is TRBD2 (5 bases). CDR1 is SGHVS and CDR2 is FNYEAQ in the germline V gene. V was cut by 5 bases and J by 0 bases, with 17 bases left in between. The length of the CDR3 is 18 residues. CDR3 DNA sequence: TGTGCCAGCAGCGAGAACCCAAGGAGGCCCTCTGGGGCCAACGTCCTGACTTTC. This codes for CASSENPRRPSGANVLTF.

The chain has TRBV7-8 and TRBJ1-2; 9 nucleotides line up with TRBD1. V shed 3 bases, J shed 4 bases, and the junction held 6 bases outside the gene matches. The CDR3 runs to 15 residues. Germline-derived CDR1 and CDR2 are SGHVS and FQNEAQ. CDR3 sequence: CASSFDRGTFYGYTF. The DNA for the CDR3 is TGTGCCAGCAGCTTTGACAGGGGGACTTTCTATGGCTACACCTTC.

The chain is built from TRBV19 and TRBJ2-2; D gene uncertain. The CDR3 has 15 amino acids. Trimming took 3 bases from V and 2 from J, leaving 10 bases between them. Looked up from germline, CDR1 is LNHDA and CDR2 is SQIVND (reference sequence). Written as DNA, the CDR3 is TGTGCCAGTAGTATCGTCCAGGCCAACACCGGGGAGCTGTTTTTT. Its translation: CASSIVQANTGELFF.

The chain carries TRBV15 and TRBJ2-5, with TRBD1 identical over 9 bases. Germline CDR1 and CDR2: LNHNV and YYDKDF (reference sequence). The CDR3 covers 15 residues. V was pared by 2 bases and J by 5 bases, with 6 bases of the junction left unmatched. The chain's CDR3 is CATSRPGQGLETQYF. The CDR3 DNA follows: TGTGCCACCAGCAGACCGGGACAGGGCTTGGAGACCCAGTACTTC.

This chain uses TRBV29-1 with TRBJ2-1; 11 bases line up with TRBD2. After removal of 4 bases from V and 4 bases from J, the junction contained 9 bases not matched to a gene. From germline, CDR1 is SQVTM and CDR2 ANQGSEA. The CDR3 extends over 16 amino acids. CDR3 in DNA: TGCAGCGTTGTGGTTAGCGGGGGGGCCTGGTACAATGAGCAGTTCTTC. Amino acids: CSVVVSGGAWYNEQFF.

This chain connects TRBV2 to TRBJ2-7; unclear D gene. The CDR3 extends over 13 amino acids. The V gene's germline CDR1 is SNHLY and CDR2 FYNNEI. The V end was cut by 2 bases, the J end by 2 bases, with 7 bases between. In DNA, the CDR3 is TGTGCCAGCAGTGAAACAGAACCCTACGAGCAGTACGTC. Translation: CASSETEPYEQYV.

The CDR3 nucleotides are TGCAGCGTGGACAGGGAAGAGACCCAGTACTTC. It yields the protein CSVDREETQYF. The chain links TRBV29-1 to TRBJ2-5; TRBD1 aligns across 8 bases. CDR1 is SQVTM and CDR2 is ANQGSEA in the germline V gene. The CDR3 has 11 amino acids. The trim removed 6 bases at V and 3 bases at J, leaving 0 bases unmatched.

This chain uses TRBV10-1 with TRBJ2-2; no firm D call. The CDR3 spans 13 residues. Germline V CDR1 and CDR2: WNHNN, SYGVQD (reference sequence). Trimming removed 5 bases from V and 7 bases from J, with 11 bases in between. CDR3 nucleotide sequence: TGCGCCAGCAGTAAAAGCCCAATCGGGGAGCTGTTTTTT. As protein: CASSKSPIGELFF.